One sample yielded the 26 T cell receptor beta chains listed below, sequenced in a study of cytomegalovirus exposure and HLA in healthy donors. Use of 60 Vbeta and 13 Jbeta primers characterized the PCR. Assay used: immunoSEQ multiplex PCR; TCRdb lists only in-frame clones, some missing. Among around 130,000 clones listed, over 70% were seen once. Sequencing input: PBMCs. The origin of the receptors is a man under 40 in good health and CMV-seronegative.

In this sample, this clone turned up a few times. The chain links TRBV7-9 to TRBJ2-7; 7 bases fit TRBD1. CDR1 is SEHNR and CDR2 is FQNEAQ in the germline V gene (reference sequence). The CDR3 is 14 residues long. With V trimmed by 5 bases and J by 6 bases, 10 bases remained unmatched. The CDR3 DNA sequence: TGTGCCAGCAGCAACCGGGACAGACGGCTCGAGCAGTACTTC. Amino acid sequence: CASSNRDRRLEQYF.

The CDR3 DNA reads TGTGCCAGCAGGGAAGAACAGGGACGGGGGAACACTGAAGCTTTCTTT. Amino acid sequence: CASREEQGRGNTEAFF. This chain uses TRBV25-1 with TRBJ1-1; D might be TRBD1 (6 bases). V was shortened by 6 bases and J by 1 base, with 18 bases between the two germline ends. Germline V gives CDR1 MGHDK, CDR2 SYGVNS. The CDR3 consists of 16 residues.

The chain employs TRBV5-1 and TRBJ2-7; a possible D gene is TRBD2 (6 bases). The CDR3 spans 16 residues. Germline V lookup: CDR1 SGHRS, CDR2 YFSETQ. Trimming removed 0 bases from V and 2 bases from J, with 15 bases in between. In DNA, the CDR3 is TGCGCCAGCAGCTTGGAGCGGGCTCTCGTGGCCTACGAGCAGTACTTC. The encoded protein is CASSLERALVAYEQYF.

The CDR3 region is CASSLLGSGEKLFF. The CDR3 DNA follows: TGCGCCAGCAGCTTGCTAGGGAGCGGTGAAAAACTGTTTTTT. V gene TRBV5-1 combines with J gene TRBJ1-4; no clear D. Germline V CDR1 and CDR2: SGHRS, YFSETQ. V was trimmed by 1 base and J by 7 bases, leaving 11 bases between them. The CDR3 is made up of 14 amino acids.

The gene calls are TRBV15 and TRBJ2-7; 7 nucleotides agree with TRBD1. From germline, CDR1 is LNHNV and CDR2 YYDKDF (reference sequence). This CDR3 contains 15 residues. J gave up 1 base and V 5 bases, and 8 bases lay outside the gene matches. CDR3 nucleotide sequence: TGTGCCACCAGCGGCGGTCAGGGGGTGTCCTACGAGCAGTACTTC. It specifies CATSGGQGVSYEQYF.

CDR3: CASRTGPGANVLTF. CDR3 coding DNA: TGTGCCAGCCGAACAGGGCCTGGGGCCAACGTCCTGACTTTC. J is TRBJ2-6 and V is TRBV13; D is perhaps TRBD1 (6 bases). The ends were cut back, 8 bases at V and 2 bases at J, with 10 bases in the middle. Germline assignment: CDR1 PRHDT and CDR2 FYEKMQ (reference sequence). The CDR3 consists of 14 residues.

A word on this clone: The germline gene is not matched at one end of the junction; a read error may be the cause. The chain has TRBV7-7 and TRBJ2-5, with 7 bases matching TRBD1. The germline V gene encodes CDR1 SSHAT and CDR2 FNYEAQ (reference sequence). This CDR3 spans 14 amino acids. The CDR3 DNA follows: TGTGCTAGCAGCCGGGACAGCTACCAAGAGACCCAGTACTTC. This translates into CASSRDSYQETQYF.

This chain uses TRBV9 with TRBJ2-2; 7 nucleotides match TRBD1. The CDR3 spans 18 residues. Germline V gives CDR1 SGDLS, CDR2 YYNGEE. J gave up 4 bases and V 0 bases, and 12 bases lay outside the gene matches. The CDR3 reads CASSVAILRDRVTGELFF. The CDR3, as DNA: TGTGCCAGCAGCGTAGCCATTTTAAGGGACAGAGTCACCGGGGAGCTGTTTTTT.

The chain recombines TRBV9 with TRBJ2-5; the match to TRBD2 covers 11 bases. Germline CDR1 SGDLS, CDR2 YYNGEE. V lost 1 base to trimming and J lost 4 bases; unmatched junction nucleotides: 3. The CDR3 covers 15 residues. The CDR3 bases are TGTGCCAGCAGCGTAACTAGCGGGAGCACAGAGACCCAGTACTTC. Its translation is CASSVTSGSTETQYF.

In its sample, this clone was seen once. The chain links TRBV21-1 to TRBJ1-1; the table assigns TRBD1, which was not confirmed against the DNA. TRBV21-1 is a documented pseudogene. The CDR3 is made up of 15 amino acids. CDR3 nucleotides: TGTGCCAGCAGCCCAAAAAACAGGGGAAACACTGAAGCTTTCTTT. Encoded protein: CASSPKNRGNTEAFF.

The chain is built from TRBV5-1 and TRBJ1-1; D might be TRBD1 (5 bases). The CDR3 has 15 residues. Trimming pared 4 bases from V and 6 bases from J, leaving 19 bases between. The germline V gene has CDR1 SGHRS and CDR2 YFSETQ. The CDR3 is CASSLRAPGGAEAFF. The DNA of the CDR3 is TGCGCCAGCAGCCTCCGGGCCCCGGGGGGTGCTGAAGCTTTCTTT.

This clone turned up a few times. The chain links TRBV7-8 to TRBJ2-7, with a weak D call TRBD1 (6 bases). The CDR3 spans 12 residues. Germline V gene sequence: CDR1 SGHVS, CDR2 FQNEAQ. With 5 bases removed from V and 6 bases from J, the gap between germline ends came to 11 bases. The CDR3 here is CASSDTGTEQYF. The CDR3 DNA sequence: TGTGCCAGCAGCGACACAGGGACCGAGCAGTACTTC.

The chain has TRBV5-1 and TRBJ1-2; a weak D match, TRBD1 (6 bases). Trimming pared 5 bases from V and 0 bases from J, leaving 11 bases between. The length of the CDR3 is 14 residues. The V gene's germline CDR1 is SGHRS and CDR2 YFSETQ. The CDR3 coding sequence is TGCGCCAGCAGTGCAGGGGCGGCTAACTATGGCTACACCTTC. It is translated as CASSAGAANYGYTF.

The rearrangement links TRBV7-9 to TRBJ2-7, with 7 bases lining up with TRBD2. The CDR3 contains 18 residues. The V and J ends lost 1 base and 3 bases, in that order; junction bases with no gene match: 15. Germline V gives CDR1 SEHNR, CDR2 FQNEAQ (reference sequence). The CDR3: CASSLGMGAGPTYYEQYF. The CDR3 coding sequence is TGTGCCAGCAGCTTAGGTATGGGAGCGGGACCAACATACTACGAGCAGTACTTC.

The J gene is TRBJ2-2, the V gene TRBV6-1; D perhaps matches TRBD1 (6 bases). The CDR3 is made up of 15 amino acids. CDR1 is MNHNS and CDR2 is SASEGT in the germline V gene. Trimming pared 0 bases from V and 6 bases from J, leaving 11 bases between. The DNA of the CDR3 is TGTGCCAGCAGTGAAGCGGGGGCGGGCTCCGGGGAGCTGTTTTTT. Protein product: CASSEAGAGSGELFF.

About this clone itself: Germline is not matched at one junction end, which may reflect a read error. The chain joins TRBV30 to TRBJ1-3, with TRBD1 identical over 7 bases. The CDR3 is made up of 12 amino acids. CDR1 is GTSNPN and CDR2 is SVGIG in the germline V gene (reference sequence). CDR3: CAWSAGGNAIYF. CDR3 sequence (DNA): TGTGCCTGGAGTGCAGGGGGAAACGCCATATATTTT.

The CDR3 DNA reads as TGTGCCAGCAAGAGGAAGGCGGTCGGACTAGCGGGATCGGACGGTCCATCCCGTTCCTACGAGCAGTACTTC. It yields the protein CASKRKAVGLAGSDGPSRSYEQYF. The V gene is TRBV2, the J gene TRBJ2-7, with TRBD2 matching 12 bases. The length of the CDR3 is 24 residues. Trimming removed 7 bases from V and 1 base from J; junction bases left unmatched: 32. Germline CDR1 SNHLY, CDR2 FYNNEI.

The chain uses TRBV30 and TRBJ1-3; TRBD1 agrees at 7 bases. Per the germline V gene, CDR1 is GTSNPN and CDR2 is SVGIG (reference sequence). Trimming took 4 bases from V and 2 from J; bases not matched to a gene: 11. CDR3 length: 16 amino acids. The CDR3 DNA follows: TGTGCCTGGAATACCGGAACAGGGGACGCTGGAAACACCATATATTTT. Its translation: CAWNTGTGDAGNTIYF.

Of note for this clone: The CDR3 does not end in the conserved phenylalanine or tryptophan, so this is likely a read error. This chain joins TRBV5-1 and TRBJ1-2; D is possibly TRBD1 (6 bases). The CDR3 is 13 amino acids. The germline V and J ends were trimmed by 0 bases and 3 bases, with 6 bases remaining between them. Germline-derived CDR1 and CDR2 are SGHRS and YFSETQ. CDR3 sequence: CASSLEGDYGYTV. The CDR3 coding sequence is TGCGCCAGCAGCTTGGAGGGGGACTATGGCTACACCGTC.

The chain couples TRBV6-1 to TRBJ1-1, with D maybe TRBD1 (6 bases). The CDR3 spans 12 residues. The germline V gene encodes CDR1 MNHNS and CDR2 SASEGT. The V and J ends lost 6 bases and 11 bases respectively, with 16 bases between them. The CDR3 here is CASRVGGAGAFF. DNA for the CDR3: TGTGCCAGCAGGGTCGGGGGGGCTGGGGCTTTCTTT.

V gene TRBV18 combines with J gene TRBJ1-1, with D possibly being TRBD1 (6 bases). V was clipped by 6 bases and J by 1 base, with 12 bases between them. Germline V gives CDR1 KGHSH, CDR2 LQKENI. The CDR3 is 14 amino acids. CDR3 DNA: TGTGCCAGCTCTCCGGGACAAACGAACACTGAAGCTTTCTTT. Amino acid sequence: CASSPGQTNTEAFF.

The gene calls are TRBV28 and TRBJ1-5, with 9 bases matching TRBD1. This CDR3 comprises 16 residues. Germline-derived CDR1 and CDR2 are MDHEN and SYDVKM. V dropped 6 bases and J dropped 2; count of bases not matched to a gene: 8. This CDR3 is CASSPRTGVGNQPQHF. As DNA, the CDR3 is TGTGCCAGCAGCCCCCGGACAGGGGTAGGCAATCAGCCCCAGCATTTT.

The V call is TRBV27, the J call TRBJ2-5, with TRBD1 as a possible D gene (7 bases). CDR3 length equals 15 residues. In germline, CDR1 is MNHEY, CDR2 SMNVEV (reference sequence). The V and J ends lost 9 bases and 5 bases respectively, with 22 bases between them. CDR3: CASGLEGQAGETQYF. The CDR3, as DNA: TGTGCCAGTGGTTTGGAAGGACAGGCGGGGGAGACCCAGTACTTC.

J is TRBJ2-7 and V is TRBV4-1; weak D call: TRBD1 (6 bases). Germline V gives CDR1 MGHRA, CDR2 YSYEKL. Trimming took off 4 bases at V and 0 bases at J, with 16 bases between the two ends. The CDR3 contains 16 residues. The CDR3 loop reads CASSPGTTLSSYEQYF. The DNA of the CDR3 is TGCGCCAGCAGCCCCGGGACAACTCTAAGCTCCTACGAGCAGTACTTC.

The gene calls are TRBV10-3 and TRBJ2-7, with 7 bases that match TRBD1. CDR3 length: 18 residues. J gave up 0 bases and V 1 base, and 12 bases lay outside the gene matches. Germline V lookup: CDR1 ENHRY, CDR2 SYGVKD. The DNA for the CDR3 is TGTGCCATCAGTGAGTTCGATGACAGGGCTCAGGACTCCTACGAGCAGTACTTC. Translation gives CAISEFDDRAQDSYEQYF.

The CDR3 protein is CASGSARDGGANEKLFF. DNA of the CDR3: TGCGCCAGCGGAAGCGCTCGGGACGGGGGGGCTAATGAAAAACTGTTTTTT. The chain is built from TRBV10-2 and TRBJ1-4, with a tentative D call TRBD1 (5 bases). CDR3 length equals 17 residues. Germline-derived CDR1 and CDR2 are WSHSY and SAAADI. V shed 8 bases and J shed 3 bases, with 22 bases lying between them.